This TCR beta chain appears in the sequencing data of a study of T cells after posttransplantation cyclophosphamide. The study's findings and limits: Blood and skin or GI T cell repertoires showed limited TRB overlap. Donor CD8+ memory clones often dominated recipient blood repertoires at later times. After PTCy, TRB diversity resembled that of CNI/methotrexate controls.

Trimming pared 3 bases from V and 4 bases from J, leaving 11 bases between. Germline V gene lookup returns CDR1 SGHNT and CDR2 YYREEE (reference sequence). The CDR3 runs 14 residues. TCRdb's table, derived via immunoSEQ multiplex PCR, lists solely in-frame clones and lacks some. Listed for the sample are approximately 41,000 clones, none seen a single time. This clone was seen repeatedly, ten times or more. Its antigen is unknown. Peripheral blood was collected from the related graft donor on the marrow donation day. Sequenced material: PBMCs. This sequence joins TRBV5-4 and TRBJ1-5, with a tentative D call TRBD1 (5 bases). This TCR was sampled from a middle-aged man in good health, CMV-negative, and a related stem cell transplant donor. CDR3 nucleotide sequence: TGTGCCAGCAGCTACGGGGGGTATAATCAGCCCCAGCATTTT. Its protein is CASSYGGYNQPQHF. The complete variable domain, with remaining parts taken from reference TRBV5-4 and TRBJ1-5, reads ETGVTQSPTHLIKTRGQQVTLRCSSQSGHNTVSWYQQALGQGPQFIFQYYREEENGRGNFPPRFSGLQFPNYSSELNVNALELDDSALYLCASSYGGYNQPQHFGDGTRLSIL.